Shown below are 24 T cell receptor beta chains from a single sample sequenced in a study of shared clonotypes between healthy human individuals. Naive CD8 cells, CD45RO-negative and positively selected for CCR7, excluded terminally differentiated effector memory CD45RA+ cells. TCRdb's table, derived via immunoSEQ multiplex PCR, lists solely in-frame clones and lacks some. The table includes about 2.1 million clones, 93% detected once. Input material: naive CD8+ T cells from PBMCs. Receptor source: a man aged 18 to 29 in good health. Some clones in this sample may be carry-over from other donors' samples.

The CDR3 DNA sequence: TGTGCCAGCAGTGATCGGGACTACTCCTACAATGAGCAGTTCTTC. It is translated as CASSDRDYSYNEQFF. This chain joins TRBV28 and TRBJ2-1; 7 bases agree with TRBD2. V gave up 5 bases and J gave up 0 bases; unmatched junction bases: 4. This CDR3 has 15 residues. The germline CDR1 and CDR2 sequences are MDHEN and SYDVKM.

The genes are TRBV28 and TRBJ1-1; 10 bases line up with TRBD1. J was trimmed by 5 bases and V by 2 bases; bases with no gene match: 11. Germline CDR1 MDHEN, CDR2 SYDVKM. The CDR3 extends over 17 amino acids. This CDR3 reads CASSLLRDRGERTEAFF. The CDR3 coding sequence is TGTGCCAGCAGTTTACTCCGGGACAGGGGTGAGAGAACTGAAGCTTTCTTT.

DNA of the CDR3: TGCGCCAGCAGGGACGGAGAGGGGACAGGGAATGGCTACACCTTC. This codes for CASRDGEGTGNGYTF. This chain joins TRBV4-1 and TRBJ1-2, with 9 bases that match TRBD1. This CDR3 is 15 amino acids long. The J segment lost 6 bases and the V segment lost 6 bases, leaving 11 bases of the junction unmatched. Germline V CDR1 and CDR2: MGHRA, YSYEKL.

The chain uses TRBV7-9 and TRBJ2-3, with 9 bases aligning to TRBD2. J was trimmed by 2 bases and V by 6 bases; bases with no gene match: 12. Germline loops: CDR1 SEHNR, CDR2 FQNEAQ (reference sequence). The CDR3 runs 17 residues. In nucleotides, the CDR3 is TGTGCCAGCAGTGCAGAACCGGGACTAGCCGACACAGATACGCAGTATTTT. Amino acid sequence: CASSAEPGLADTDTQYF.

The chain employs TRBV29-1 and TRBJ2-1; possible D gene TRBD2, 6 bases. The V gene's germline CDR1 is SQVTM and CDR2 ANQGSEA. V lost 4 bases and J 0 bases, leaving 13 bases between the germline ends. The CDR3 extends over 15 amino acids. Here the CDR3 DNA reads TGCAGCGTTGCGGGAGCGGCAAGCTCCTACAATGAGCAGTTCTTC. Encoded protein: CSVAGAASSYNEQFF.

Written as DNA, the CDR3 is TGTGCCAGCAGCCCGCTGGCGGGGGCCAACTATGGCTACACCTTC. It yields the protein CASSPLAGANYGYTF. V and J are TRBV27 and TRBJ1-2; possible D gene TRBD1, 6 bases. The CDR3 runs 15 residues. Trimming pared 6 bases from V and 2 bases from J, leaving 16 bases between. Germline CDR1 and CDR2: MNHEY and SMNVEV (reference sequence).

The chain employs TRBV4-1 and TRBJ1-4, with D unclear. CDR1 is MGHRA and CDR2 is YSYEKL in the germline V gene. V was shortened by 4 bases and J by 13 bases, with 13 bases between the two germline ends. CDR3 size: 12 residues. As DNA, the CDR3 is TGCGCCAGCAGCCCCGGTGAAAAAGGACTGTTTTTT. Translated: CASSPGEKGLFF.

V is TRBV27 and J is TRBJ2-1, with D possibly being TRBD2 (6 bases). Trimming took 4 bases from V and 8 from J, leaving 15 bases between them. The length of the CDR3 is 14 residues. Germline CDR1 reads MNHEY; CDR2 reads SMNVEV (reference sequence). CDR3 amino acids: CASSWGLPGDEQFF. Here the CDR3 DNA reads TGTGCCAGCAGTTGGGGACTTCCTGGGGATGAGCAGTTCTTC.

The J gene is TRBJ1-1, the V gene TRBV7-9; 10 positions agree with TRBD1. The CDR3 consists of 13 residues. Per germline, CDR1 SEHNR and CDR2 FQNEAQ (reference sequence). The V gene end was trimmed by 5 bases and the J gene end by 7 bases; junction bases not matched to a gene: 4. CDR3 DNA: TGTGCCAGCAGCGACAGGGGGCACTTTGAAGCTTTCTTT. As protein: CASSDRGHFEAFF.

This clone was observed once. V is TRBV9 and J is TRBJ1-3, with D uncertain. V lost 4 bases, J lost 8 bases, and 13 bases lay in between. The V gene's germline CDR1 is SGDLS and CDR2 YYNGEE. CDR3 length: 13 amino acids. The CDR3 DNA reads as TGTGCCAGCAGCCCTAGAGTAGCGGACACCATATATTTT. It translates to CASSPRVADTIYF.

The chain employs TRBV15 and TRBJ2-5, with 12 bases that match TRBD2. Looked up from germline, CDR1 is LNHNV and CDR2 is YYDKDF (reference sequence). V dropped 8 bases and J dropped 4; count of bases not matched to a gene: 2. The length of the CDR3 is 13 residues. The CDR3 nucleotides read TGTGCCACCGGACTAGCGGGATCAGAGACCCAGTACTTC. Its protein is CATGLAGSETQYF.

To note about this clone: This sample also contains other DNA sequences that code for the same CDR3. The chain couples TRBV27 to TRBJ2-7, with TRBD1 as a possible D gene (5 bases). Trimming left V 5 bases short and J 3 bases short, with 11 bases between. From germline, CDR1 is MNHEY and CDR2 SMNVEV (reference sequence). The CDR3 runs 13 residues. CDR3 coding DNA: TGTGCCAGCAGTCCCAGGGTGGGCTACGAGCAGTACTTC. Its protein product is CASSPRVGYEQYF.

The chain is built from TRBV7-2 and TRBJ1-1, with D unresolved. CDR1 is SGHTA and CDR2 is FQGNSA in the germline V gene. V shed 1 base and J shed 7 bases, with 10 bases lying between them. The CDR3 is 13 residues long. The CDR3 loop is CASSLGVGVEAFF. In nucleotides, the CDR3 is TGTGCCAGCAGCTTAGGAGTAGGCGTTGAAGCTTTCTTT.

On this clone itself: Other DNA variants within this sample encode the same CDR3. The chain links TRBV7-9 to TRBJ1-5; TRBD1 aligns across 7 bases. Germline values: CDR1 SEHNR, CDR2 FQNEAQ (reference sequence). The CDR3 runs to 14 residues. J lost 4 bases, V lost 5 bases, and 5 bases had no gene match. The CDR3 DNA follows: TGTGCCAGCAGCCCAGGGGGGGGAAATCAGCCCCAGCATTTT. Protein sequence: CASSPGGGNQPQHF.

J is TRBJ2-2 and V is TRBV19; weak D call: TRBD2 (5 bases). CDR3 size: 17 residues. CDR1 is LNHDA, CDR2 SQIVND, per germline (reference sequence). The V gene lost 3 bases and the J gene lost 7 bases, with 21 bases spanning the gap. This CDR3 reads CASSILVRRVVGGELFF. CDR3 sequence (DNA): TGTGCCAGTAGTATCCTAGTTCGGCGGGTGGTTGGCGGGGAGCTGTTTTTT. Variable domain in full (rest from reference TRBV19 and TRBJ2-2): DGGITQSPKYLFRKEGQNVTLSCEQNLNHDAMYWYRQDPGQGLRLIYYSQIVNDFQKGDIAEGYSVSREKKESFPLTVTSAQKNPTAFYLCASSILVRRVVGGELFFGEGSRLTVL.

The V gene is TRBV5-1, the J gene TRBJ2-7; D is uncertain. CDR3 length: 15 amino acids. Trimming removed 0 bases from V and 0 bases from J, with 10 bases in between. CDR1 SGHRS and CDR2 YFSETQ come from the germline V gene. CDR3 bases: TGCGCCAGCAGCTTGGATAGCTATTACTCCTACGAGCAGTACTTC. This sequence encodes CASSLDSYYSYEQYF.

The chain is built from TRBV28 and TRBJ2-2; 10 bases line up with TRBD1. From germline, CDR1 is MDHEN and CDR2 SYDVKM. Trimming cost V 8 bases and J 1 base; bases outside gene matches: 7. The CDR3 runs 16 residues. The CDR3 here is CASQKGQGENTGELFF. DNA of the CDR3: TGTGCCAGCCAGAAAGGACAGGGGGAGAACACCGGGGAGCTGTTTTTT.

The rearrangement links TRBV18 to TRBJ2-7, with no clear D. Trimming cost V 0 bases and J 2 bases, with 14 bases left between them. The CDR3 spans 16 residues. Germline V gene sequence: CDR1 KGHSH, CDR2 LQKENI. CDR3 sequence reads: CASSPPVVQATYEQYF. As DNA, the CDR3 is TGTGCCAGCTCACCACCGGTTGTCCAGGCTACCTACGAGCAGTACTTC.

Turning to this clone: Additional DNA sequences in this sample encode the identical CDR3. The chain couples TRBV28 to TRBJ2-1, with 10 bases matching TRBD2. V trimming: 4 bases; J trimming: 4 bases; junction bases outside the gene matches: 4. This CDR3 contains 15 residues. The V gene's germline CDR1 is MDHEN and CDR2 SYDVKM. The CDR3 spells CASSSTSGAYNEQFF. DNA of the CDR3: TGTGCCAGCAGTTCTACTAGCGGGGCTTACAATGAGCAGTTCTTC. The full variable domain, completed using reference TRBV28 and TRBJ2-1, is DVKVTQSSRYLVKRTGEKVFLECVQDMDHENMFWYRQDPGLGLRLIYFSYDVKMKEKGDIPEGYSVSREKKERFSLILESASTNQTSMYLCASSSTSGAYNEQFFGPGTRLTVL.

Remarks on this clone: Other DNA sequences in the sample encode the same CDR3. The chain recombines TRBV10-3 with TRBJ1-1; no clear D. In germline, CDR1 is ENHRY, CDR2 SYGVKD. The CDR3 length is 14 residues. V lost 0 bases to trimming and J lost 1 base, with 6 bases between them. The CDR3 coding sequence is TGTGCCATCAGTGAGTCGCGGGCGAACACTGAAGCTTTCTTT. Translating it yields CAISESRANTEAFF.

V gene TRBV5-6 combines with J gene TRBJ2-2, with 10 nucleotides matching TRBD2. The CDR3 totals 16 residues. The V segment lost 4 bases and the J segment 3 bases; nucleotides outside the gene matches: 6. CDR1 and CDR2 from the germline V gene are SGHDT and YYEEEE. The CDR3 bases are TGTGCCAGCAGCACAGCGGGAGGGCTGCACACCGGGGAGCTGTTTTTT. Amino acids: CASSTAGGLHTGELFF.

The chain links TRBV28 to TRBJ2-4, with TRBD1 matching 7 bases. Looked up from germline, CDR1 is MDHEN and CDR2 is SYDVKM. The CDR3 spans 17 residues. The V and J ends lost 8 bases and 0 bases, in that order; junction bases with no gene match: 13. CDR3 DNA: TGTGCCAGCGCTTTCCCTGGGACAGCTTCAGCCAAAAACATTCAGTACTTC. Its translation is CASAFPGTASAKNIQYF.

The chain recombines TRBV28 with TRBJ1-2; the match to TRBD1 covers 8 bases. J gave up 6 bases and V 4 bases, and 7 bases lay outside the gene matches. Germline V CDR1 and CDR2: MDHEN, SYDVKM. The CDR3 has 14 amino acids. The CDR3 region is CASSSRTGLNGYTF. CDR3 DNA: TGTGCCAGCAGTTCCCGGACAGGGTTAAATGGCTACACCTTC.

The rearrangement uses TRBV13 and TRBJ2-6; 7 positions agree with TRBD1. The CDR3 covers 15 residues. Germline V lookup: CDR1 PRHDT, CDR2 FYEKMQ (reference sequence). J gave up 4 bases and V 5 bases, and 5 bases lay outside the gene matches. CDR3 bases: TGTGCCAGCAGCCCCACAGGGGTCGGGGCCAACGTCCTGACTTTC. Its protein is CASSPTGVGANVLTF.